This T cell receptor beta chain is from a study of shared clonotypes between healthy human individuals. Regarding the study as a whole: Apart from blood, nothing was sampled; tissue repertoires likely differ.

CDR3 length: 12 amino acids. V dropped 0 bases and J dropped 5 bases, with 6 bases sitting between them. Germline-derived CDR1 and CDR2 are SGHDT and YYEEEE. With regard to this clone: Its target is unknown.

Sequencing used immunoSEQ multiplex PCR; TCRdb keeps in-frame clones, though not all of them. Of approximately 350,000 clones listed, around 67% were seen once; the top ten hold around a tenth. The study drew its donors from healthy HIV-negative adults without recent acute infections or vaccinations. Sequences were obtained from memory CD4+ T cells sorted from blood. As to subset: CD45RA-negative fraction. This clonotype was sampled from a man younger than 40 in good health. The chain is built from TRBV5-6 and TRBJ2-7; D uncertain. The CDR3 DNA follows: TGTGCCAGCAGCTTGGCCCCCCACGAGCAGTACTTC. It codes for CASSLAPHEQYF.